These 3 T cell receptor beta chains originate from one sample sequenced in a study of control samples from healthy donors and cancer patients. Sequencing used immunoSEQ multiplex PCR; TCRdb keeps in-frame clones, though not all of them. The sample gives some 130,000 clones, approximately 88% of which show up once; less than 3.5% is in the top ten. The material sequenced was blood. Receptor source: a man in his forties or fifties in good health.

The rearrangement links TRBV19 to TRBJ1-6; no definite D call. V was pared by 10 bases and J by 1 base, with 11 bases between. The germline CDR1 and CDR2 sequences are LNHDA and SQIVND (reference sequence). The CDR3 covers 14 residues. CDR3 residues: CATGKWSYNSPLHF. For the CDR3, the DNA is TGTGCCACAGGAAAGTGGTCCTATAATTCACCCCTCCACTTT.

The chain has TRBV10-1 and TRBJ1-2; 9 nucleotides match TRBD1. J was trimmed by 6 bases and V by 4 bases; bases with no gene match: 3. The CDR3 is made up of 13 amino acids. CDR1 WNHNN and CDR2 SYGVQD come from the germline V gene (reference sequence). The CDR3 DNA sequence: TGCGCCAGCAGTGGGGACAGGGCACATGGCTACACCTTC. As protein: CASSGDRAHGYTF.

The chain combines TRBV19 with TRBJ2-6; tentatively, D is TRBD2 (6 bases). Per germline, CDR1 LNHDA and CDR2 SQIVND (reference sequence). CDR3 size: 13 residues. V lost 10 bases and J lost 1, with 8 bases in between. CDR3 loop: CAIGGSGANVLTF. DNA for the CDR3: TGTGCCATTGGGGGGTCTGGGGCCAACGTCCTGACTTTC.